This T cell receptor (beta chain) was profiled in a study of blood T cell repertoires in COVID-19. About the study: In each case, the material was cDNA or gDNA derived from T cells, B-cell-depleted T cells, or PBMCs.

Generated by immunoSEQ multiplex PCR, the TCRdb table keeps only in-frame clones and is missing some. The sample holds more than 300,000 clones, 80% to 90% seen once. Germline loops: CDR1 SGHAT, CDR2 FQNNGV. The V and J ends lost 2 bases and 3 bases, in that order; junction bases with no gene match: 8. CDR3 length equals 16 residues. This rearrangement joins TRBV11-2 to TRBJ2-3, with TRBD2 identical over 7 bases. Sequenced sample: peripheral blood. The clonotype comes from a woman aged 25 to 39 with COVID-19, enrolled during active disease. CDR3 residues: CASSLTGGGITDTQYF. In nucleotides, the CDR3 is TGTGCCAGCAGCTTAACGGGAGGAGGTATAACAGATACGCAGTATTTT.